The 24 T cell receptor beta chains listed next were all sequenced from one sample in a study of Graves' ophthalmopathy and Graves' hyperthyroidism. The TCR beta CDR3 regions underwent amplification from RNA transcripts. Second-round multiplex PCR came after a first-round RT-PCR that employed HTBI primers. TCRdb independently ran MiXCR on the multiplex PCR reads; one entry per CDR3 protein. The sample includes around 400,000 distinct CDR3 sequences, around 18% of them seen just once. The specimen sequenced was peripheral blood. All receptors derive from a woman aged 18-29 years with Graves' ophthalmopathy.

This clonotype was seen ten or more times. The V gene is TRBV4-2, the J gene TRBJ1-2; TRBD1 aligns across 7 bases. From germline, CDR1 is LGHNA and CDR2 YNFKEQ. CDR3 length: 15 amino acids. V dropped 4 bases and J dropped 1; count of bases not matched to a gene: 6. The CDR3 loop is CASSRNRGDNYGYTF. CDR3 coding DNA: TGTGCCAGCAGCCGGAACAGGGGAGATAACTATGGCTACACCTTC.

The chain is built from TRBV10-3 and TRBJ2-5; D remains unclear. Trimming pared 4 bases from V and 5 bases from J, leaving 26 bases between. The CDR3 extends over 18 amino acids. Germline assignment: CDR1 ENHRY and CDR2 SYGVKD. The DNA for the CDR3 is TGTGCCATCAGTGCCCTCCCAGTAGGACCCCGGGCCGGTGAGACCCAGTACTTC. As protein: CAISALPVGPRAGETQYF.

The chain is built from TRBV7-2 and TRBJ2-7, with D uncertain. This CDR3 contains 16 residues. Trimming left V 5 bases short and J 2 bases short, with 19 bases between. CDR1 SGHTA and CDR2 FQGNSA come from the germline V gene. The CDR3 bases are TGTGCCAGCAGCCCCTCGTCTAAGCCCACCGCCTACGAGCAGTACTTC. Its translation: CASSPSSKPTAYEQYF.

This clonotype was picked up many times. V gene TRBV5-1 combines with J gene TRBJ2-7; 13 bases align to TRBD2. CDR3 length equals 17 residues. Germline V gene data show CDR1 as SGHRS and CDR2 as YFSETQ. The V gene end was trimmed by 1 base and the J gene end by 7 bases; junction bases not matched to a gene: 11. For the CDR3, the DNA is TGCGCCAGCAGCTTGTCTCAAGGACTAGCGGGAGTTGGTGAGCAGTACTTC. Translated: CASSLSQGLAGVGEQYF. Supplemented by reference TRBV5-1 and TRBJ2-7, the full variable domain reads KAGVTQTPRYLIKTRGQQVTLSCSPISGHRSVSWYQQTPGQGLQFLFEYFSETQRNKGNFPGRFSGRQFSNSRSEMNVSTLELGDSALYLCASSLSQGLAGVGEQYFGPGTRLTVT.

This clonotype was seen at least ten times. The V gene is TRBV4-1, the J gene TRBJ2-7, with a possible D match to TRBD2 (6 bases). The germline CDR1 and CDR2 sequences are MGHRA and YSYEKL. The germline V and J ends were trimmed by 0 bases and 12 bases, with 21 bases remaining between them. The CDR3 is 15 amino acids. The CDR3 coding sequence is TGCGCCAGCAGCCAAGAAAGGGAGTCGGGCGGGGAGTCGTACTTC. It encodes CASSQERESGGESYF.

This clonotype has at least ten counts. The chain is built from TRBV6-2 or TRBV6-3 and TRBJ2-5; D remains ambiguous. Germline CDR1 and CDR2: MNHEY and SVGEGT. V was shortened by 5 bases and J by 9 bases, with 10 bases between the two germline ends. The CDR3 extends over 11 amino acids. CDR3 nucleotides: TGTGCCAGCAGTACCCGACAAGCCCAGTACTTC. Its translation: CASSTRQAQYF.

The gene calls are TRBV20-1 and TRBJ1-1; D not resolved. Germline values: CDR1 DFQATT, CDR2 SNEGSKA (reference sequence). V lost 3 bases and J 2 bases, leaving 7 bases between the germline ends. This CDR3 has 12 residues. CDR3 protein: CSASLGNTEAFF. The CDR3 coding sequence is TGCAGTGCTAGTCTGGGAAACACTGAAGCTTTCTTT.

The V and J genes are TRBV7-2 and TRBJ1-5; D is ambiguous. There are 15 residues in the CDR3. Germline CDR1 and CDR2: SGHTA and FQGNSA. The ends were cut back, 5 bases at V and 1 base at J, with 12 bases in the middle. Written as DNA, the CDR3 is TGTGCCAGCAGCCTAGTCGGACGGAGCAATCAGCCCCAGCATTTT. Protein: CASSLVGRSNQPQHF.

This clonotype was detected ten times or more. The V and J genes are TRBV27 and TRBJ2-2, with D uncertain. Trimming shortened V by 8 bases and J by 7 bases, and 11 bases separated the two germline ends. This CDR3 has 12 amino acids. Germline CDR1 MNHEY, CDR2 SMNVEV (reference sequence). DNA for the CDR3: TGTGCCAGCGCCCGAAAAGTCGGGGAGCTGTTTTTT. Encoded protein: CASARKVGELFF.

Only one count was recorded for this clonotype. V usage is TRBV27 and J usage is TRBJ2-5; D gene uncertain. CDR1 and CDR2 (germline): MNHEY, SMNVEV (reference sequence). The CDR3 contains 15 residues. The V end lost 6 bases, the J end lost 4 bases, and 18 bases lay between the germline ends. The CDR3 DNA follows: TGTGCCAGCAGCCACACTTTTGCTAGTCCAGAGACCCAGTACTTC. This encodes CASSHTFASPETQYF.

This clonotype was observed at least ten times. The chain combines TRBV6-2 or TRBV6-3 with TRBJ1-1; no clear D gene. This CDR3 has 12 amino acids. Looked up from germline, CDR1 is MNHEY and CDR2 is SVGEGT. Between the trimmed V and J ends, which lost 2 bases and 11 bases, there was a span of 12 bases. As DNA, the CDR3 is TGTGCCAGCAGTTACGAAGGGAGGGAGGCTTTCTTT. This codes for CASSYEGREAFF.

This clonotype occurred a few times. The V gene is TRBV5-6, the J gene TRBJ2-5; D remains ambiguous. This CDR3 is 14 amino acids long. CDR1 is SGHDT, CDR2 YYEEEE, per germline. The ends were cut back, 0 bases at V and 4 bases at J, with 10 bases in the middle. The CDR3 region is CASSLVSHGETQYF. The CDR3 DNA reads TGTGCCAGCAGCTTGGTCAGCCACGGAGAGACCCAGTACTTC.

This clonotype showed up many times. V and J are TRBV20-1 and TRBJ2-4, with 7 nucleotides matching TRBD2. V lost 3 bases and J lost 7; bases outside the gene matches: 3. Per germline, CDR1 DFQATT and CDR2 SNEGSKA (reference sequence). The CDR3 loop spans 12 amino acids. The chain's CDR3 is CSARGGKNIQYF. CDR3 DNA sequence: TGCAGTGCTAGGGGGGGGAAGAACATTCAGTACTTC.

The table lists this clonotype with many counts. V is TRBV6-5 and J is TRBJ1-5; D gene unclear. The V end was cut by 4 bases, the J end by 0 bases, with 7 bases between. This CDR3 spans 14 amino acids. Germline CDR1 reads MNHEY; CDR2 reads SVGAGI. CDR3 coding DNA: TGTGCCAGCAGTTTTCAGGTTAGCAATCAGCCCCAGCATTTT. Its translation is CASSFQVSNQPQHF.

This clonotype was seen at least ten times. The chain couples TRBV29-1 to TRBJ2-7, with 12 bases fitting TRBD1. V lost 6 bases and J lost 4; bases outside the gene matches: 7. The CDR3 loop spans 14 amino acids. Germline-derived CDR1 and CDR2 are SQVTM and ANQGSEA. CDR3 in amino acids: CSVGGTGGKYEQYF. The CDR3 bases are TGCAGCGTCGGTGGGACAGGGGGCAAATACGAGCAGTACTTC.

This clonotype was seen ten or more times. The chain carries TRBV6-5 and TRBJ2-5, with a tentative D call TRBD1 (5 bases). Germline V lookup: CDR1 MNHEY, CDR2 SVGAGI. Trimming took 4 bases from V and 2 from J, leaving 11 bases between them. CDR3 length: 14 amino acids. As DNA, the CDR3 is TGTGCCAGCAGTTCGTCTCGACAGCAAGAGACCCAGTACTTC. Translated, it gives CASSSSRQQETQYF.

Many counts were recorded for this clonotype. The V gene is TRBV10-1, the J gene TRBJ1-1; D is undetermined. The CDR3 length is 13 residues. V lost 2 bases and J 3 bases, leaving 7 bases between the germline ends. In germline, CDR1 is WNHNN, CDR2 SYGVQD (reference sequence). The CDR3 region is CASSEAEDTEAFF. DNA of the CDR3: TGCGCCAGCAGTGAGGCAGAGGACACTGAAGCTTTCTTT.

This clonotype was found many times. The rearrangement uses TRBV27 and TRBJ2-5; 7 bases fit TRBD2. Germline values: CDR1 MNHEY, CDR2 SMNVEV (reference sequence). This CDR3 has 13 residues. Germline trimming cut 7 bases from V and 1 base from J; bases unmatched to any gene: 3. The DNA of the CDR3 is TGTGCCAGCAAAACTAGCGCCCAAGAGACCCAGTACTTC. It codes for CASKTSAQETQYF.

The chain uses TRBV19 and TRBJ1-5, with unresolved D. In germline, CDR1 is LNHDA, CDR2 SQIVND (reference sequence). Trimming took off 3 bases at V and 5 bases at J, with 17 bases between the two ends. There are 16 residues in the CDR3. The chain's CDR3 is CASSILLLGTHQPQHF. DNA of the CDR3: TGTGCCAGTAGTATCCTGTTGCTGGGAACGCATCAGCCCCAGCATTTT.

The CDR3 DNA follows: TGTGCCAGCAAGGAGTACATGAACACTGAAGCTTTCTTT. The encoded protein is CASKEYMNTEAFF. This sequence joins TRBV6-2 or TRBV6-3 and TRBJ1-1; D uncertain. V was shortened by 7 bases and J by 0 bases, with 9 bases between the two germline ends. This CDR3 comprises 13 residues. The germline V gene has CDR1 MNHEY and CDR2 SVGEGT.

This clonotype appeared a single time. The genes are TRBV2 and TRBJ2-5; 10 nucleotides align to TRBD1. The CDR3 loop spans 15 amino acids. CDR1 is SNHLY, CDR2 FYNNEI, per germline. J lost 5 bases, V lost 4 bases, and 7 bases had no gene match. CDR3 coding DNA: TGTGCCAGCAGTGCCTCGACAGGGGGCCCTGAGACCCAGTACTTC. Residues: CASSASTGGPETQYF.

This chain uses TRBV7-9 with TRBJ1-2; no clear D gene. Germline assignment: CDR1 SEHNR and CDR2 FQNEAQ (reference sequence). The CDR3 length is 13 residues. V was trimmed by 5 bases and J by 10 bases, leaving 17 bases between them. The CDR3 DNA follows: TGTGCCAGCAGCCCACCGACCGATCAACTCTACACCTTC. The encoded protein is CASSPPTDQLYTF. The variable domain in full, completed from reference TRBV7-9 and TRBJ1-2, reads DTGVSQNPRHKITKRGQNVTFRCDPISEHNRLYWYRQTLGQGPEFLTYFQNEAQLEKSRLLSDRFSAERPKGSFSTLEIQRTEQGDSAMYLCASSPPTDQLYTFGSGTRLTVV.

This clonotype was counted at least ten times. CDR3 residues: CASSIAGSGANVLTF. CDR3 bases: TGTGCCAGTAGTATAGCGGGCTCTGGGGCCAACGTCCTGACTTTC. The chain couples TRBV19 to TRBJ2-6, with D hard to call. Germline CDR1 reads LNHDA; CDR2 reads SQIVND (reference sequence). The ends were cut back, 1 base at V and 0 bases at J, with 4 bases in the middle. The CDR3 has 15 residues.

In its sample, this clonotype was seen many times. CDR3 DNA sequence: TGTGCCTCCAATAGGGGCGGGGGGGCCCTGCGTGAGACCCAGTACTTC. It translates to CASNRGGGALRETQYF. The rearrangement uses TRBV30 and TRBJ2-5, with TRBD2 identical over 9 bases. Trimming cost V 7 bases and J 5 bases; bases outside gene matches: 17. There are 16 residues in the CDR3. The germline gives CDR1 GTSNPN, CDR2 SVGIG (reference sequence).